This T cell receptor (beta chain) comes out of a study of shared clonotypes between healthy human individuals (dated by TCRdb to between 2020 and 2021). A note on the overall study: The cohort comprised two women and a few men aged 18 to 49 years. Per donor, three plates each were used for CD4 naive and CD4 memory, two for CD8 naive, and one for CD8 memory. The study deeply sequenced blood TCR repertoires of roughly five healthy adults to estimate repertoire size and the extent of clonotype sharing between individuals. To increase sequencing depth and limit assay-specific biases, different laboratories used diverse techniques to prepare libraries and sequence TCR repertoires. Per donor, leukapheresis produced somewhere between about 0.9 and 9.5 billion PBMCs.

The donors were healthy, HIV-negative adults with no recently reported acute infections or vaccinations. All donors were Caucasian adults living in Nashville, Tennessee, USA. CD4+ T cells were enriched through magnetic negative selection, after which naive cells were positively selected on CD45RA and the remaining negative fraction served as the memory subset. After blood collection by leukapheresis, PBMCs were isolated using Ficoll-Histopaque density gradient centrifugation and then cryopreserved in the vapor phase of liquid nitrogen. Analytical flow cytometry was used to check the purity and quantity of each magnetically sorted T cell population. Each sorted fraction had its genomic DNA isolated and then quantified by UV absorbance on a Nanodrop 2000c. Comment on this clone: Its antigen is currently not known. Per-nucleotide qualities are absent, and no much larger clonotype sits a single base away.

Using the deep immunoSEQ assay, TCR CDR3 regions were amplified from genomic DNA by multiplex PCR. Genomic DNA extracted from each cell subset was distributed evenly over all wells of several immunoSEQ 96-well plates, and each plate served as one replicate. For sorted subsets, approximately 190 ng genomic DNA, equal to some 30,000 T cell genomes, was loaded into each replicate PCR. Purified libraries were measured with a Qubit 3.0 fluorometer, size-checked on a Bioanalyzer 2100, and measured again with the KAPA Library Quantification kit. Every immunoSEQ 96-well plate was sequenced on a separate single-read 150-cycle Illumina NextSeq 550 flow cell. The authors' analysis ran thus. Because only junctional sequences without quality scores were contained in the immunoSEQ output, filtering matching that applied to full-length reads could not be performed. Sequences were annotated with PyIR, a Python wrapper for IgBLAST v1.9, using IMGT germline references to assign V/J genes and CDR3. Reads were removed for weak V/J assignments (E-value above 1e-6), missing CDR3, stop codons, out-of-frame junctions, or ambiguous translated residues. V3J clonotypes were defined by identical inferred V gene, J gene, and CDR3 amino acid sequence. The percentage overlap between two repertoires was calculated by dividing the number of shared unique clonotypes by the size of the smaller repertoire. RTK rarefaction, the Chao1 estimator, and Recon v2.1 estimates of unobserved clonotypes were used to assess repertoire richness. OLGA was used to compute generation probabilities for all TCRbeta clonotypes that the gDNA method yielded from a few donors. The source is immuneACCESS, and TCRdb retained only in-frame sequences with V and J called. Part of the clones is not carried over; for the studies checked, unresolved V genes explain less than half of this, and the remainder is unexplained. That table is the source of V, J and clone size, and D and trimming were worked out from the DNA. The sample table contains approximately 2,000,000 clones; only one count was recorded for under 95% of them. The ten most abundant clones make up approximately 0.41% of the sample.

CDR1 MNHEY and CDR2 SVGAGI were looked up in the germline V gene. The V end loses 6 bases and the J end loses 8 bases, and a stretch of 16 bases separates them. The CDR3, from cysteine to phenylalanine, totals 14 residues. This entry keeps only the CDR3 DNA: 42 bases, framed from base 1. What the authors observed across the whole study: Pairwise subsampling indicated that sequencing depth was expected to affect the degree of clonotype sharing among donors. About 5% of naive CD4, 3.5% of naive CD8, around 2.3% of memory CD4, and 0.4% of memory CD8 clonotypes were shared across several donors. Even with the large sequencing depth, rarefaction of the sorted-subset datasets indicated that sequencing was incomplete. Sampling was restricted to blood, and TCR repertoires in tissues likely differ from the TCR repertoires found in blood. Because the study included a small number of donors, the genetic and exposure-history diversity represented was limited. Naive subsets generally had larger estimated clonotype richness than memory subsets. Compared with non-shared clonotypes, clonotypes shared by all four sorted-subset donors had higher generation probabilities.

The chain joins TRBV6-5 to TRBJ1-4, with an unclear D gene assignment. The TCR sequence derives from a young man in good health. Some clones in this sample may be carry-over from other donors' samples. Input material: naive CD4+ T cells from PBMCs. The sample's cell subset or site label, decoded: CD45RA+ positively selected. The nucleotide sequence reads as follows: TGTGCCAGCAGGGACCGTCCGGAAACCGAAAAACTGTTTTTT. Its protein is CASRDRPETEKLFF.